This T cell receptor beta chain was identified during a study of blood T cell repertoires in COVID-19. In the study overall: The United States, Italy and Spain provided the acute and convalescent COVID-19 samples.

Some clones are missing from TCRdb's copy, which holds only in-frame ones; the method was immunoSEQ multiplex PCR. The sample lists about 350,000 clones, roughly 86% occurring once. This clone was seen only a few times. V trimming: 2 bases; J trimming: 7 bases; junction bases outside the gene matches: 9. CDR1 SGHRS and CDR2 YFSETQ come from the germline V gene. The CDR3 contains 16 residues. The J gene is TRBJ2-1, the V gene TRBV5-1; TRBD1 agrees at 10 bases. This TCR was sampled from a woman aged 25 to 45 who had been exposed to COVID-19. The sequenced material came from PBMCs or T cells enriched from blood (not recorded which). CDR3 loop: CASSFSGTGAKNEQFF. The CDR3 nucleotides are TGCGCCAGCAGCTTTTCCGGGACAGGGGCGAAAAATGAGCAGTTCTTC. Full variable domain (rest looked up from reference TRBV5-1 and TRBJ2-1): KAGVTQTPRYLIKTRGQQVTLSCSPISGHRSVSWYQQTPGQGLQFLFEYFSETQRNKGNFPGRFSGRQFSNSRSEMNVSTLELGDSALYLCASSFSGTGAKNEQFFGPGTRLTVL.